Below are 15 T cell receptor beta chains sequenced from a single sample in a study of response to subunit inactivated influenza vaccine. TCRdb reprocessed the RT-PCR reads via MiXCR and lists one record per CDR3 protein. The data hold 400,000 to 650,000 distinct CDR3 sequences, with roughly 7.6% observed a single time. The sequencing used PBMCs from blood, collected 23 to 25 months after vaccination. These receptors all stem from a man between 50 and 69 years old who received an inactivated influenza vaccine.

This clonotype was counted at least ten times. The rearrangement uses TRBV20-1 and TRBJ2-1, with TRBD1 matching 7 bases. The V and J ends lost 1 base and 4 bases, in that order; junction bases with no gene match: 4. The CDR3 has 14 residues. Germline V CDR1 and CDR2: DFQATT, SNEGSKA (reference sequence). The CDR3 DNA reads as TGCAGTGCTAGAGGTGACAGGGCGTACAATGAGCAGTTCTTC. Its protein is CSARGDRAYNEQFF.

V and J are TRBV6-1 and TRBJ2-5; TRBD2 aligns across 13 bases. The germline gives CDR1 MNHNS, CDR2 SASEGT. The CDR3 totals 17 residues. After removal of 8 bases from V and 5 bases from J, the junction contained 14 bases not matched to a gene. As DNA, the CDR3 is TGTGCCAGCCGGGACAGGGAAACTAGCGGGAGGGCGGAGACCCAGTACTTC. The encoded protein is CASRDRETSGRAETQYF.

The chain uses TRBV30 and TRBJ2-3, with D uncertain. The CDR3 sequence is 15 residues long. Per germline, CDR1 GTSNPN and CDR2 SVGIG (reference sequence). V lost 5 bases and J 1 base, leaving 16 bases between the germline ends. As DNA, the CDR3 is TGTGCCTGGTCGTTGGACGGCCAAGGCACAGATACGCAGTATTTT. Its translation is CAWSLDGQGTDTQYF. The full variable domain, rest sourced from reference TRBV30 and TRBJ2-3, is SQTIHQWPATLVQPVGSPLSLECTVEGTSNPNLYWYRQAAGRGLQLLFYSVGIGQISSEVPQNLSASRPQDRQFILSSKKLLLSDSGFYLCAWSLDGQGTDTQYFGPGTRLTVL.

The chain uses TRBV6-2 or TRBV6-3 and TRBJ1-6; D is unresolved. Germline lookup yields CDR1 MNHEY and CDR2 SVGEGT. Trimming left V 2 bases short and J 7 bases short, with 15 bases between. This CDR3 region has 16 residues. CDR3 sequence reads: CASSYRLGGGNSPLHF. CDR3 nucleotide sequence: TGTGCCAGCAGTTACCGACTCGGTGGCGGAAATTCACCCCTCCACTTT.

This clonotype appeared many times. V gene TRBV3-1 combines with J gene TRBJ2-3, with D possibly called TRBD1 or TRBD2 (5 bases each). In germline, CDR1 is LGHDT, CDR2 YNNKEL (reference sequence). This CDR3 spans 16 amino acids. Trimming removed 4 bases from V and 2 bases from J, with 16 bases in between. CDR3 sequence reads: CASSRRGGLTTDTQYF. The CDR3 region has the DNA TGTGCCAGCAGCCGCCGGGGCGGCTTGACCACAGATACGCAGTATTTT.

V and J are TRBV27 and TRBJ1-5, with D possibly TRBD1 on 5 matching bases. Trimming took off 3 bases at V and 7 bases at J, with 10 bases between the two ends. In germline, CDR1 is MNHEY, CDR2 SMNVEV (reference sequence). This CDR3 spans 13 amino acids. The CDR3 DNA reads as TGTGCCAGCAGTTTGGGACTTCGACAGCCCCAGCATTTT. Protein: CASSLGLRQPQHF.

The chain employs TRBV12-3 or TRBV12-4 and TRBJ1-3; no firm D call. The V gene lost 3 bases and the J gene lost 0 bases, with 9 bases spanning the gap. This CDR3 has 15 amino acids. CDR3 in DNA: TGTGCCAGCAGTTTGGGCCGGCCCTCTGGAAACACCATATATTTT. It yields the protein CASSLGRPSGNTIYF.

This CDR3 reads CSAPLSSGIRHEQFF. The CDR3 bases are TGCAGTGCTCCCCTGTCTAGCGGGATCCGCCATGAGCAGTTCTTC. The genes are TRBV20-1 and TRBJ2-1, with TRBD2 identical over 9 bases. V lost 5 bases, J lost 8 bases, and 13 bases stayed unmatched. Germline V CDR1 and CDR2: DFQATT, SNEGSKA (reference sequence). The CDR3 totals 15 residues.

This clonotype showed up just a few times. The chain combines TRBV5-4 with TRBJ2-7, with D unclear. In germline, CDR1 is SGHNT, CDR2 YYREEE (reference sequence). V was shortened by 4 bases and J by 3 bases, with 11 bases between the two germline ends. The CDR3 is 13 residues long. The CDR3 loop reads CASSGVLGYEQYF. In nucleotides, the CDR3 is TGTGCCAGCAGCGGGGTATTGGGCTACGAGCAGTACTTC. Full variable domain (rest looked up from reference TRBV5-4 and TRBJ2-7): ETGVTQSPTHLIKTRGQQVTLRCSSQSGHNTVSWYQQALGQGPQFIFQYYREEENGRGNFPPRFSGLQFPNYSSELNVNALELDDSALYLCASSGVLGYEQYFGPGTRLTVT.

CDR3 amino acids: CSASPPRRGARPDTQYF. The CDR3 DNA sequence: TGCAGTGCTTCCCCCCCTCGCCGGGGAGCCCGACCAGATACGCAGTATTTT. This chain connects TRBV20-1 to TRBJ2-3; D is perhaps TRBD2 (5 bases). The CDR3 sequence is 17 residues long. Between the trimmed V and J ends, which lost 5 bases and 4 bases, there was a span of 25 bases. Germline V gives CDR1 DFQATT, CDR2 SNEGSKA (reference sequence).

V is TRBV28 and J is TRBJ1-1; unclear D gene. Germline V gene data show CDR1 as MDHEN and CDR2 as SYDVKM. The CDR3 is made up of 15 amino acids. Trimming removed 2 bases from V and 1 base from J, with 11 bases in between. Here the CDR3 DNA reads TGTGCCAGCAGTTTAACGAGACAACGGAACACTGAAGCTTTCTTT. It translates to CASSLTRQRNTEAFF. Full variable domain (remainder filled in from reference TRBV28 and TRBJ1-1): DVKVTQSSRYLVKRTGEKVFLECVQDMDHENMFWYRQDPGLGLRLIYFSYDVKMKEKGDIPEGYSVSREKKERFSLILESASTNQTSMYLCASSLTRQRNTEAFFGQGTRLTVV.

This clonotype was counted a few times. This chain links TRBV28 with TRBJ1-5; possibly TRBD1 for D (6 bases). The CDR3 is 16 amino acids. V shed 3 bases and J shed 1 base, with 13 bases lying between them. CDR1 is MDHEN, CDR2 SYDVKM, per germline. In nucleotides, the CDR3 is TGTGCCAGCAGTTTTGGGGGCAGGGCCAGCAATCAGCCCCAGCATTTT. It translates to CASSFGGRASNQPQHF.

This clonotype was seen a few times. V usage is TRBV7-8 and J usage is TRBJ2-1; 7 bases fit TRBD2. Per the germline V gene, CDR1 is SGHVS and CDR2 is FQNEAQ. V was clipped by 3 bases and J by 1 base; unmatched bases: 15. The CDR3 has 19 residues. This chain's CDR3 is CASSFPLRIGEGSYNEQFF. The CDR3 bases are TGTGCCAGCAGCTTCCCGCTCAGAATTGGGGAGGGGTCCTACAATGAGCAGTTCTTC.

The V and J genes are TRBV7-8 and TRBJ2-1, with TRBD2 identical over 15 bases. This CDR3 is 18 amino acids long. CDR1 and CDR2 from the germline V gene are SGHVS and FQNEAQ. V shed 0 bases, J shed 13 bases, and the junction held 13 bases outside the gene matches. For the CDR3, the DNA is TGTGCCAGCAGCTTAGCCAGACTTTGGGGACTAGCGGGAGGTGGACAGTTCTTC. It specifies CASSLARLWGLAGGGQFF.

This sequence joins TRBV4-2 and TRBJ2-7; 7 nucleotides agree with TRBD2. The CDR3 length is 16 residues. Germline V lookup: CDR1 LGHNA, CDR2 YNFKEQ. Losses at the gene ends were 3 bases for V and 4 bases for J; bases not matched to a gene: 12. CDR3 DNA sequence: TGTGCCAGCAGCCAGCCCGGGGTGGCGGGAGATTACGAGCAGTACTTC. Translated: CASSQPGVAGDYEQYF.